Below, one TCR beta chain is given with its context. The sample comes from a study of blood T cell repertoires in COVID-19. Overall study: Both acute and convalescent COVID-19 samples were obtained from the United States, Italy and Spain. T cells, B-cell-depleted T cells, or PBMCs supplied cDNA or gDNA.

In the study's own analysis: Estimation of nucleated cell counts relied on the amplification of reference gene primers. The data were produced by immunoSEQ multiplex PCR, yet TCRdb's version contains in-frame clones alone and is incomplete. V and J calls plus clone size are reproduced from that table; the DNA served to infer D and trimming. The sample lists about 170,000 clones, more than 75% seen once, with more than 2% in the top ten. Material for sequencing was peripheral blood. This TCR came from a man aged 50-59 years who had recovered from COVID-19.

CDR3 amino acids: CAWSDIRTGGHTQYF. The CDR3 nucleotides read TGTGCCTGGAGTGATATCAGGACAGGGGGACATACGCAGTATTTT. V usage is TRBV30 and J usage is TRBJ2-3, with 10 bases that match TRBD1. The CDR3 is 15 residues long. The germline CDR1 and CDR2 sequences are GTSNPN and SVGIG (reference sequence). V dropped 1 base and J dropped 7; count of bases not matched to a gene: 8.